A selection of T cell receptor beta chains follows, all from one sample in a study of blood T cell repertoires in COVID-19. The method was immunoSEQ multiplex PCR; TCRdb's version includes in-frame clones alone and lacks a portion of them. Counted here are 150,000 to 200,000 clones, roughly 88% occurring once; the ten biggest clones make up more than 7.5%. Sequenced: PBMCs or T cells enriched from blood (not recorded which). The receptors stem from a woman in her thirties who had recovered from COVID-19. Both conserved end residues are part of each CDR3. The D gene is left open where the match is weak. Size is omitted from some rows. Given values are once, few, many or a class for expanded clones.

D gene	V gene	J gene	clone size	CDR3 DNA	CDR3 protein
-	TRBV2	TRBJ1-2	-	TGTGCCAGCAGTGAAGAGGAGGGCTTCTATGGCTACACCTTC	CASSEEEGFYGYTF
-	TRBV7-6	TRBJ1-3	-	TGTGCCAGCAGCTTCGGCGATAAGGCAGGGGCCTCCAGCCCCTCTGGAAACACCATATATTTT	CASSFGDKAGASSPSGNTIYF
TRBD2	TRBV5-8	TRBJ2-3	-	TGTGCCAGCAGCTGGGGAGCGGGAGAACTTCGAGATACGCAGTATTTT	CASSWGAGELRDTQYF
-	TRBV6-5	TRBJ2-3	once	TGTGCCAGCAGACACACCTCGGATACGCAGTATTTT	CASRHTSDTQYF
-	TRBV2	TRBJ2-2	-	TGTGCCAGCAGTGTCAGGCAGGGAAGCACCGGGGAGCTGTTTTTT	CASSVRQGSTGELFF
-	TRBV2	TRBJ1-1	-	TGTGCCAGCAAAAAGGACAGTCAGAGGGTGAACACTGAAGCTTTCTTT	CASKKDSQRVNTEAFF
-	TRBV19	TRBJ2-5	-	TGTGCCAGTAGTATAGGCATCCAGGAGACCCAGTACTTC	CASSIGIQETQYF
-	TRBV19	TRBJ2-1	-	TGTGCCAGTAGTCAGGGTCTCAATGAGCAGTTCTTC	CASSQGLNEQFF
TRBD1	TRBV18	TRBJ2-2	once	TGTGCCAGCTCACCACAGGGGGCGCAGAACACCGGGGAGCTGTTTTTT	CASSPQGAQNTGELFF
-	TRBV5-1	TRBJ2-2	-	TGCGCCAGCAGCTCCCGAGGACAGTCGAACACCGGGGAGCTGTTTTTT	CASSSRGQSNTGELFF
-	TRBV6-1	TRBJ2-7	once	TGTGCCAGCAGTGAAGTTCCCCCCAACGAGCAGTACTTC	CASSEVPPNEQYF
-	TRBV7-6	TRBJ1-1	few	TGTGCCAGCAGCCCGGACTTAACGCGCGACACTGAAGCTTTCTTT	CASSPDLTRDTEAFF
-	TRBV5-6	TRBJ2-1	-	TGTGCCAGCAGCTTGCCGACCGGAGATGAGCAGTTCTTC	CASSLPTGDEQFF
-	TRBV7-8	TRBJ1-4	-	TGTGCCAGCAGCCTCACAGGGTCGGTACTGTTTTTT	CASSLTGSVLFF
TRBD2	TRBV11-2	TRBJ2-7	few	TGTGCCAGCAGCTCCCATAGCGGGACCTCCTACGAGCAGTACTTC	CASSSHSGTSYEQYF
-	TRBV5-6	TRBJ2-1	-	TGTGCCAGCAGCTTGTTTAGTAGAGGGAATGAGCAGTTCTTC	CASSLFSRGNEQFF
TRBD1	TRBV24-1	TRBJ2-1	-	TGTGCCACCAGTGATGGACAGGGGGTCAATGAGCAGTTCTTC	CATSDGQGVNEQFF
TRBD2	TRBV7-2	TRBJ2-7	once	TGTGCCAGCAGCTTGGCGGGAGGGGGTGAGCAGTACTTC	CASSLAGGGEQYF
TRBD1	TRBV19	TRBJ2-1	-	TGTGCCAGTAGTCCGGCGGACAGGGGAAGGTGGAATGAGCAGTTCTTC	CASSPADRGRWNEQFF
-	TRBV7-9	TRBJ2-5	few	TGTGCCAGCAGCACCTACAGGAATCCGACCCAGTACTTC	CASSTYRNPTQYF
-	TRBV6-6	TRBJ1-1	once	TGTGCCAGCAGTTACTCGGGGGGGTTACCTTTCTTT	CASSYSGGLPFF
-	TRBV6-5	TRBJ1-4	-	TGTGCCAGCAGTTACTTGGGGGGGACTAATGAAAAACTGTTTTTT	CASSYLGGTNEKLFF
TRBD1	TRBV5-6	TRBJ1-2	-	TGTGCCAGCAGTGACAGGGTCCATGGCTACACCTTC	CASSDRVHGYTF
-	TRBV28	TRBJ1-6	once	TGTGCCAGCAGCCAAGACAGAAGCTCCTATAATTCACCCCTCCACTTT	CASSQDRSSYNSPLHF
TRBD2	TRBV19	TRBJ2-2	-	TGTGCCAGTAGTCTAGCGGGAGCTCCCCTCGCCGGGGAGCTGTTTTTT	CASSLAGAPLAGELFF
TRBD1	TRBV12-3/TRBV12-4	TRBJ1-5	-	TGTGCCAGCAGTTCTACAGGGGAGCCCCAGCATTTT	CASSSTGEPQHF
-	TRBV5-1	TRBJ2-1	once	TGCGCCAGCGGTTTGGGGAGACTCTACAATGAGCAGTTCTTC	CASGLGRLYNEQFF
TRBD1	TRBV27	TRBJ1-5	-	TGTGCCAGCAGTTTAACAGGGGGCATGTCGCGCAATCAGCCCCAGCATTTT	CASSLTGGMSRNQPQHF
-	TRBV21-1	TRBJ2-1	-	TGTGCCAGCAAGGGGGACGATAGCTCCTACAATGAGCAGTTCTTC	CASKGDDSSYNEQFF
TRBD1	TRBV25-1	TRBJ1-1	-	TGTGCCAGCAGTGAATTCTCGGACAGGGGAAGGGGCACTGAAGCTTTCTTT	CASSEFSDRGRGTEAFF
TRBD1	TRBV5-4	TRBJ2-3	-	TGTGCCAGCAGCTTGGGACAGGGTTCCACAGATACGCAGTATTTT	CASSLGQGSTDTQYF
-	TRBV5-1	TRBJ2-1	-	TGCGCCAGCAGCACCGACGCTGTTGGCGGCAATGAGCAGTTCTTC	CASSTDAVGGNEQFF
TRBD1	TRBV18	TRBJ2-2	-	TGTGCCAGCTCACCAAGGGACGTGGGACAGCTTGGAACCGGGGAGCTGTTTTTT	CASSPRDVGQLGTGELFF
TRBD2	TRBV28	TRBJ2-2	once	TGTGCCAGCAGTTTTCTCCGACTAGCGGGAGGGAACACCGGGGAGCTGTTTTTT	CASSFLRLAGGNTGELFF
-	TRBV28	TRBJ2-7	-	TGTGCCAGCAGTCCAGACCCCGGAGGCTACGAGCAGTACTTC	CASSPDPGGYEQYF
TRBD1	TRBV6-2/TRBV6-3	TRBJ1-3	-	TGTGCCAGCAGTTACTCGAAAAACGGGACAGGGGAAAACACCATATATTTT	CASSYSKNGTGENTIYF
-	TRBV19	TRBJ2-6	-	TGTGCCAGTAGTACAGGGGCTGGGGCCAACGTCCTGACTTTC	CASSTGAGANVLTF
TRBD1	TRBV20-1	TRBJ1-1	-	TGCAGGGGACAGGGGAACACTGAAGCTTTCTTT	CRGQGNTEAFF
-	TRBV7-9	TRBJ1-3	-	TGTGCCAGCAGCGCCTCCGGGGGAAACACCATATATTTT	CASSASGGNTIYF
TRBD1	TRBV10-3	TRBJ1-5	-	TGTGCCATCAGTGAGTCGGGGACAGGGAGCAATCAGCCCCAGCATTTT	CAISESGTGSNQPQHF
TRBD1	TRBV2	TRBJ1-3	-	TGTGCCAGCAGCCCTAGCCTTGACAGGGGTGGGCACACCATATATTTT	CASSPSLDRGGHTIYF
TRBD2	TRBV2	TRBJ2-7	-	TGTGCCAGCAGTGAATCTAGCGGGAGAGTCGAGCAGTACTTC	CASSESSGRVEQYF
-	TRBV4-1	TRBJ2-1	-	TGCGCCAGCAGCCCCCCTAGAGATGAGCAGTTCTTC	CASSPPRDEQFF
-	TRBV19	TRBJ2-3	-	TGTGCCAGTAGTCCAAGCGGACCAAGCACAGATACGCAGTATTTT	CASSPSGPSTDTQYF
TRBD2	TRBV7-8	TRBJ2-7	few	TGTGCCAGCAGCATCGGGACTAGCGGAAACTACGAGCAGTACTTC	CASSIGTSGNYEQYF
TRBD2	TRBV2	TRBJ2-7	-	TGTGCCAGCAGTAGAGCGGGACGGACTGACTACGAGCAGTACTTC	CASSRAGRTDYEQYF